This T cell receptor beta chain was retrieved from a study of CD8 T cells in ankylosing spondylitis. TCRdb analysed the 5' RACE reads with MiXCR anew, one entry per CDR3 protein. This table holds 350,000 or so distinct CDR3 sequences, around a tenth found once. With 1 base removed from V and 6 bases from J, the gap between germline ends came to 11 bases. In germline, CDR1 is SGHRS, CDR2 YFSETQ. The CDR3 runs to 14 residues. This chain connects TRBV5-1 to TRBJ1-5; the D is unclear. The TCR originated in a female donor with ankylosing spondylitis or in good health (not recorded which). Sequencing input: blood, either unsorted or a sorted T cell fraction (not recorded which). CDR3 amino acids: CASSLRADTQPQHF. The CDR3, as DNA: TGCGCCAGCAGCTTGAGGGCAGATACTCAGCCCCAGCATTTT.